Included here is one T cell receptor (beta chain) sequence, with context. The source of the sample is a study of blood T cell repertoires in COVID-19. Turning to the study itself: From T cells, B-cell-depleted T cells, or PBMCs came the material, which was cDNA or gDNA.

The CDR3 is 13 residues long. Trimming cost V 0 bases and J 12 bases, with 12 bases left between them. Per the germline V gene, CDR1 is MGHRA and CDR2 is YSYEKL. The table came from immunoSEQ multiplex PCR; TCRdb's copy has only in-frame clones and leaves some out. Altogether some 350,000 clones are present, 90% being singletons, with the ten largest covering 6.5% to 7%. Sequencing was performed on peripheral blood. The chain couples TRBV4-1 to TRBJ2-1; a possible D gene is TRBD2 (5 bases). This receptor was identified in a man between 18 and 29 years old with active or convalescent COVID-19. CDR3 protein: CASSQDSGIGQFF. CDR3 nucleotides: TGCGCCAGCAGCCAAGATTCGGGGATTGGGCAGTTCTTC.